The T cell receptor (beta chain) under discussion was sequenced for a study of response to subunit inactivated influenza vaccine. Each CDR3 protein is one row after TCRdb ran MiXCR on the RT-PCR reads. The table lists hundreds of thousands of distinct CDR3 sequences, 20% to 25% of them singletons. This clonotype was observed a few times. The antigen is unknown. General study points: Authors suggested each seasonal influenza vaccination recruits few new T cells.

This specimen was PBMCs from blood, taken about 20 months after vaccination. The sequence derives from a man between 45 and 75 years old who received an inactivated influenza vaccine.

The CDR3 loop is CASTSRTGPLITGELFF. DNA for the CDR3: TGTGCCAGCACCTCCCGCACGGGACCCCTCATCACCGGGGAGCTGTTTTTT. V is TRBV7-2 and J is TRBJ2-2, with D perhaps matching TRBD1 or TRBD2 (5 bases each). Germline CDR1 SGHTA, CDR2 FQGNSA. This CDR3 spans 17 amino acids. Trimming shortened V by 7 bases and J by 4 bases, and 22 bases separated the two germline ends.